What follows is one T cell receptor (beta chain) and its context. This specimen comes from a study of blood T cell repertoires in COVID-19. Study details: PBMCs, B-cell-depleted T cells, or T cells were the source of the cDNA or gDNA that made up the material.

In the study's own analysis: Estimates of nucleated cell counts were drawn from the amplification of reference gene primers. Profiling relied on immunoSEQ multiplex PCR, and the TCRdb table lists in-frame clones only, not all of them. Clone size and V and J calls were adopted from that table, with D and trimming inferred from the DNA. The sample comprises roughly 260,000 clones, around nine tenths of which are singletons, and 8.5% to 10% rests with the top ten. Germline values: CDR1 SGHRS, CDR2 YFSETQ. This CDR3 spans 14 amino acids. Trimming pared 4 bases from V and 5 bases from J, leaving 15 bases between.

The rearrangement uses TRBV5-1 and TRBJ2-5, with D possibly being TRBD1 (5 bases). What was sequenced was peripheral blood. The TCR comes from a man aged 35 to 55 who had recovered from COVID-19. The CDR3 protein is CASSLQATAETQYF. Written as DNA, the CDR3 is TGCGCCAGCAGCCTACAGGCTACGGCGGAGACCCAGTACTTC.